These 19 T cell receptor beta chains share one sample of origin, sequenced in a study of T cells in localized non-small cell lung cancer. Only in-frame clones appear in the TCRdb table, and some are missing; sequencing was by immunoSEQ multiplex PCR. This table has fewer than 3,000 clones, about 30% appearing once. Sequencing was performed on lung tumor tissue, taken before any cancer treatment. These receptors were taken from a female donor of 60 years or more with stage II squamous cell lung carcinoma.

The chain combines TRBV25-1 with TRBJ1-2, with D hard to call. This CDR3 contains 12 residues. V lost 7 bases and J 8 bases, leaving 14 bases between the germline ends. Germline V lookup: CDR1 MGHDK, CDR2 SYGVNS. CDR3 bases: TGTGCCAGCAATGGCGGTTACCGAGGCTACACCTTC. Translating it yields CASNGGYRGYTF.

The chain has TRBV6-8 and TRBJ2-2; D unresolved. This CDR3 has 14 residues. CDR1 and CDR2 (germline): MNHGY, SAAAGT. Deletions cut 6 bases from V and 0 bases from J, with 8 bases between. The DNA of the CDR3 is TGTGCCAGCAGCGCTAGGCCGAACACCGGGGAGCTGTTTTTT. It translates to CASSARPNTGELFF.

This chain links TRBV28 with TRBJ2-7; 9 nucleotides line up with TRBD1. Germline CDR1 MDHEN, CDR2 SYDVKM. V was pared by 10 bases and J by 4 bases, with 5 bases of the junction left unmatched. The CDR3 is 12 residues long. The CDR3 coding sequence is TGTGCCACCGGGACAGGGATGTACGAGCAGTACTTC. The encoded protein is CATGTGMYEQYF.

The chain joins TRBV9 to TRBJ2-3, with D unclear. Trimming took off 0 bases at V and 1 base at J, with 6 bases between the two ends. The CDR3 is made up of 14 amino acids. CDR1 and CDR2 (germline): SGDLS, YYNGEE. In DNA, the CDR3 is TGTGCCAGCAGCGTAGGGATGGGCACAGATACGCAGTATTTT. Protein product: CASSVGMGTDTQYF.

A few counts support this clone. V usage is TRBV9 and J usage is TRBJ1-3; D call uncertain. From germline, CDR1 is SGDLS and CDR2 YYNGEE. The CDR3 loop spans 16 amino acids. Between the trimmed V and J ends, which lost 0 bases and 0 bases, there was a span of 10 bases. CDR3 loop: CASSVDPAISGNTIYF. CDR3 in DNA: TGTGCCAGCAGCGTAGACCCGGCGATCTCTGGAAACACCATATATTTT.

V gene TRBV19 combines with J gene TRBJ1-5; D unresolved. The germline V and J ends were trimmed by 1 base and 2 bases, with 0 bases remaining between them. The germline V gene encodes CDR1 LNHDA and CDR2 SQIVND (reference sequence). There are 12 residues in the CDR3. This CDR3 is CASSIGNQPQHF. The DNA for the CDR3 is TGTGCCAGTAGTATAGGCAATCAGCCCCAGCATTTT. Drawing the rest from reference TRBV19 and TRBJ1-5, the complete variable domain is DGGITQSPKYLFRKEGQNVTLSCEQNLNHDAMYWYRQDPGQGLRLIYYSQIVNDFQKGDIAEGYSVSREKKESFPLTVTSAQKNPTAFYLCASSIGNQPQHFGDGTRLSIL.

This clone was picked up a small number of times. This chain connects TRBV6-8 to TRBJ1-1, with 7 bases identical to TRBD1. V lost 5 bases to trimming and J lost 3 bases; unmatched junction nucleotides: 3. CDR3 size: 13 residues. Germline V gives CDR1 MNHGY, CDR2 SAAAGT. The CDR3 DNA follows: TGTGCCAGCAGTCACAGGGGAGACACTGAAGCTTTCTTT. This sequence encodes CASSHRGDTEAFF.

This clone was detected only a few times. This chain links TRBV2 with TRBJ1-6, with TRBD1 matching 7 bases. Germline V gene data show CDR1 as SNHLY and CDR2 as FYNNEI. This CDR3 contains 14 residues. V lost 6 bases and J lost 7; bases outside the gene matches: 6. The CDR3 DNA sequence: TGTGCCAGCAGGGGGGACAGTACCAATTCACCCCTCCACTTT. Encoded protein: CASRGDSTNSPLHF.

This rearrangement joins TRBV5-1 to TRBJ2-1; 12 positions agree with TRBD2. This CDR3 has 15 residues. The germline CDR1 and CDR2 sequences are SGHRS and YFSETQ. With V trimmed by 4 bases and J by 6 bases, 5 bases remained unmatched. The CDR3 reads CASSPRTSGANEQFF. The CDR3 DNA follows: TGCGCCAGCAGCCCCCGGACTAGCGGGGCCAATGAGCAGTTCTTC. The full variable domain, completed using reference TRBV5-1 and TRBJ2-1, is KAGVTQTPRYLIKTRGQQVTLSCSPISGHRSVSWYQQTPGQGLQFLFEYFSETQRNKGNFPGRFSGRQFSNSRSEMNVSTLELGDSALYLCASSPRTSGANEQFFGPGTRLTVL.

The chain is built from TRBV4-1 and TRBJ2-3, with TRBD2 matching over 10 bases. V lost 4 bases to trimming and J lost 4 bases; unmatched junction nucleotides: 5. The CDR3 totals 15 residues. Germline CDR1 and CDR2: MGHRA and YSYEKL. The CDR3 DNA is TGCGCCAGCAGCCCTCAGCGGGGGGGCCCAGATACGCAGTATTTT. It codes for CASSPQRGGPDTQYF.

The chain employs TRBV9 and TRBJ2-2; the match to TRBD2 covers 9 bases. The ends lost 5 bases at V and 1 base at J; junction bases unmatched: 3. This CDR3 has 15 amino acids. Germline CDR1 reads SGDLS; CDR2 reads YYNGEE. CDR3 sequence (DNA): TGTGCCAGCAGTGGACTAGCGAGGAACACCGGGGAGCTGTTTTTT. This sequence encodes CASSGLARNTGELFF.

Concerning this clone itself: Compared with germline, one end of the junction differs, possibly owing to a read error. The chain joins TRBV6-8 to TRBJ2-3, with 9 positions matching TRBD2. Looked up from germline, CDR1 is MNHGY and CDR2 is SAAAGT. The CDR3 length is 15 residues. The CDR3 region has the DNA TGTGCCAGCAGTGACTCTAGCGGGGGCACAGATACGCAGTATTTT. Translating gives CASSDSSGGTDTQYF.

This clone has only a few counts. The V and J genes are TRBV9 and TRBJ2-1; D unclear. In germline, CDR1 is SGDLS, CDR2 YYNGEE. Trimming cost V 3 bases and J 5 bases, with 9 bases left between them. The CDR3 sequence is 13 residues long. For the CDR3, the DNA is TGTGCCAGCAGCGGGTTCGAGGACAATGAGCAGTTCTTC. Amino acids: CASSGFEDNEQFF.

This clone appeared a few times. The DNA is omitted, as the CDR3 cannot be located on it reliably, and the CDR3 follows TCRdb's listing. The J gene is TRBJ2-7, the V gene TRBV21-1; the table's D call TRBD1 went unverified against the DNA. TRBV21-1 is a recognized pseudogene. From its first to its last residue, the CDR3 has 14 amino acids. The CDR3 is CASSVGQGTYEQYF.

The chain combines TRBV7-6 with TRBJ1-6; no reliable D call. Germline CDR1 SGHVS, CDR2 FNYEAQ. CDR3 length: 14 amino acids. V was pared by 5 bases and J by 7 bases, with 12 bases between. CDR3 sequence (DNA): TGTGCCAGCAGCCCCCGGGCCTTAAATTCACCCCTCCACTTT. It specifies CASSPRALNSPLHF.

The genes are TRBV29-1 and TRBJ2-5, with TRBD1 matching over 8 bases. Unmatched junction bases numbered 11, after V lost 5 bases and J lost 6 bases. Germline CDR1 SQVTM, CDR2 ANQGSEA. This CDR3 has 14 amino acids. CDR3 nucleotide sequence: TGCAGCGTTCGGGCAGGGGGCGCGGGAAAGACCCAGTACTTC. Protein product: CSVRAGGAGKTQYF.

This rearrangement joins TRBV19 to TRBJ2-2; 9 bases line up with TRBD1. V was clipped by 4 bases and J by 1 base; unmatched bases: 10. Germline CDR1 LNHDA, CDR2 SQIVND (reference sequence). CDR3 length: 18 amino acids. The CDR3 nucleotides read TGTGCCAGTAGTACAATCCTTAGGGGACAGGGGAACACCGGGGAGCTGTTTTTT. This gives the protein CASSTILRGQGNTGELFF.

This clone was observed a few times. The V gene is TRBV11-3, the J gene TRBJ2-7, with TRBD1 identical over 9 bases. Germline-derived CDR1 and CDR2 are SGHNT and YENEEA. The CDR3 is 14 residues long. V was pared by 3 bases and J by 6 bases, with 6 bases of the junction left unmatched. Here the CDR3 DNA reads TGTGCCAGCAGCTTGGGGGACAGGGTTTCCGAGCAGTACTTC. Residues: CASSLGDRVSEQYF.

This clone was observed a few times. This rearrangement joins TRBV6-4 to TRBJ2-7; D not resolved. Germline V gives CDR1 MRHNA, CDR2 SNTAGT. Between the trimmed V and J ends, which lost 8 bases and 4 bases, there was a span of 9 bases. This CDR3 contains 11 residues. CDR3 residues: CASGYSYEQYF. DNA of the CDR3: TGTGCCAGCGGTTACTCTTACGAGCAGTACTTC.